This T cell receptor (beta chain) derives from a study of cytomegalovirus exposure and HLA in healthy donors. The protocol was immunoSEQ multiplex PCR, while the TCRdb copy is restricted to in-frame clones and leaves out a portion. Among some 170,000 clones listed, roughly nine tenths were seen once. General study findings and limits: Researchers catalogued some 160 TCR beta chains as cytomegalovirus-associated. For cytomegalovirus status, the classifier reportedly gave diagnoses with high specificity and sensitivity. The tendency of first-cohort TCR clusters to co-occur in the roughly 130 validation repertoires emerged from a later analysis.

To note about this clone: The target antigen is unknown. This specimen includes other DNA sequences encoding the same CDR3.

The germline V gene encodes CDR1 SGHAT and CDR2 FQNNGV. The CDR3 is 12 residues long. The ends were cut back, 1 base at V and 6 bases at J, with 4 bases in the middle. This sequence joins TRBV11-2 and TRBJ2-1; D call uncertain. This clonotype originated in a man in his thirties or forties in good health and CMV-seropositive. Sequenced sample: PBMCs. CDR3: CASSLVGNEQFF. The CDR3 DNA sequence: TGTGCCAGCAGCTTAGTCGGCAATGAGCAGTTCTTC.